The T cell receptor beta chain under discussion was sequenced for a study of identical twins. Study results and limitations: Abundant beta clonotypes from cord blood had fewer insertions, unlike memory repertoires, which showed none. For monozygotic twins, models underestimated out-of-frame TCR alpha sharing.

Unique molecular identifiers were present on the cDNA, which also gained a universal primer site by template switching. TCRdb processed the 5' RACE reads anew with MiXCR; each CDR3 protein has one entry. Found here are a few hundred thousand distinct CDR3 sequences, 10% of them singletons; the top ten hold 9% to 10%. All donors were healthy Caucasians. In this sample, this clonotype turned up a few times. Its matching antigen is unknown. Source material: memory T cells sorted from blood. The origin of this receptor is a man in his fifties or sixties in good health.

The DNA of the CDR3 is TGCAGCGGAGGACAGGGAGCGTACGAGCAGTACTTC. This encodes CSGGQGAYEQYF. The rearrangement joins TRBV20-1 to TRBJ2-7, with TRBD1 identical over 8 bases. CDR1 and CDR2 from the germline V gene are DFQATT and SNEGSKA (reference sequence). This CDR3 region has 12 residues.